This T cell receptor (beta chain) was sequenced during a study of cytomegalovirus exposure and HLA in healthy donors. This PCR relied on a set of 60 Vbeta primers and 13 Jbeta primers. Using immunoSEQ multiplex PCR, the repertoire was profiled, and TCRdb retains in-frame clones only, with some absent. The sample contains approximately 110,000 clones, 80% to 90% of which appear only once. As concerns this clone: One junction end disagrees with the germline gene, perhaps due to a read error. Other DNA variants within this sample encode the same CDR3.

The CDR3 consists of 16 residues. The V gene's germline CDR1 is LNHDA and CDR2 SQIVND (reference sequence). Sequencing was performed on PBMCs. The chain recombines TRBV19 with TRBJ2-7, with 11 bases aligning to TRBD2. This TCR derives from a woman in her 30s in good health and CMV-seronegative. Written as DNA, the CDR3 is TGCGCCAGTAGTACAGAAGGGACTAGCGGCTCCTACGAGCAGTACTTC. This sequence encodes CASSTEGTSGSYEQYF.